This TCR beta chain was captured in a study of blood T cell repertoires in COVID-19. Study context: COVID-19 samples, acute and convalescent, were from the United States, Italy and Spain. The analysed material was cDNA or gDNA that came from T cells, B-cell-depleted T cells, or PBMCs.

In the original analysis: Amplified reference gene primers provided the basis for estimating nucleated cell counts. TCRdb's copy holds only in-frame clones and misses some; the assay was immunoSEQ multiplex PCR. V and J calls and clone size are copied from that table; D and trimming were computed from the DNA. The sample consists of about 280,000 clones, less than 90% of them appearing once. The CDR3 totals 15 residues. CDR1 and CDR2 (germline): WNHNN, SYGVQD (reference sequence). Losses at the gene ends were 3 bases for V and 3 bases for J; bases not matched to a gene: 6. This clone was counted a single time.

The sequencing input was peripheral blood. This TCR came from a human donor in a cohort sampled during active COVID-19. This chain joins TRBV10-1 and TRBJ2-7; 9 bases agree with TRBD1. CDR3 nucleotides: TGCGCCAGCAGTGACCCCGGGACAGGGCTCTACGAGCAGTACTTC. Protein sequence: CASSDPGTGLYEQYF.